This entry lists 10 T cell receptor beta chains sequenced from one sample in a study of early T cells in non-severe SARS-CoV-2 infection. TCRdb reprocessed the 5' RACE reads with MiXCR, giving one entry per CDR3 protein. The top ten clones hold roughly 5.5% of a sample with almost 30,000 distinct CDR3 sequences, about 5.7% of them seen once. Sequenced sample: whole blood. These receptors were taken from an adult who was a healthcare worker with PCR-confirmed SARS-CoV-2 infection or an uninfected control (not recorded which).

This clonotype was counted ten times or more. The chain couples TRBV6-5 to TRBJ1-2; TRBD1 aligns across 7 bases. The junction had 7 bases not matched to a gene; V was cut back by 6 bases and J by 0 bases. The CDR3 sequence is 15 residues long. Germline-derived CDR1 and CDR2 are MNHEY and SVGAGI. The DNA of the CDR3 is TGTGCCAGCAGACAGGGGCCTCAAGCTAACTATGGCTACACCTTC. As protein: CASRQGPQANYGYTF.

In this sample, this clonotype is medium-sized (0.01 to 0.1%). This sequence joins TRBV6-1 and TRBJ1-1; D gene ambiguous. V lost 1 base and J lost 11, with 8 bases in between. Germline CDR1 is MNHNS and CDR2 is SASEGT. The CDR3 totals 11 residues. The CDR3 DNA reads as TGTGCCAGCAGTGAAGGAGGTGCGGCTTTCTTT. It codes for CASSEGGAAFF.

This clonotype was found many times. This chain uses TRBV28 with TRBJ2-7; 10 bases agree with TRBD1. Trimming removed 8 bases from V and 2 bases from J; junction bases left unmatched: 3. The CDR3 totals 13 residues. The germline gives CDR1 MDHEN, CDR2 SYDVKM. This CDR3 reads CASAGTGAYEQYF. CDR3 bases: TGTGCCAGCGCCGGGACAGGGGCCTACGAGCAGTACTTC. Full variable domain (remainder filled in from reference TRBV28 and TRBJ2-7): DVKVTQSSRYLVKRTGEKVFLECVQDMDHENMFWYRQDPGLGLRLIYFSYDVKMKEKGDIPEGYSVSREKKERFSLILESASTNQTSMYLCASAGTGAYEQYFGPGTRLTVT.

Regarding this clonotype: This could be a read error, since a much larger clone is one nucleotide away. The chain is built from TRBV6-6 and TRBJ1-2; D is unresolved. Germline V gene sequence: CDR1 MNHNY, CDR2 SVGAGI (reference sequence). There are 12 residues in the CDR3. CDR3 loop: CVSSEGFGGYTF. CDR3 sequence (DNA): TGTGTCAGCAGTGAGGGTTTTGGGGGCTACACCTTC.

This clonotype has a count of ten or more. CDR3 in amino acids: CASSYKDSNYGYTF. Here the CDR3 DNA reads TGTGCCAGCAGTTACAAAGACAGTAACTATGGCTACACCTTC. V usage is TRBV27 and J usage is TRBJ1-2; possibly TRBD1 for D (5 bases). Germline V gene data show CDR1 as MNHEY and CDR2 as SMNVEV (reference sequence). This CDR3 has 14 residues. V lost 4 bases to trimming and J lost 1 base, with 10 bases between them.

This clonotype has a count of ten or more. The rearrangement links TRBV7-2 to TRBJ2-3, with TRBD2 as a possible D gene (6 bases). Trimming took 6 bases from V and 2 from J, leaving 15 bases between them. The V gene's germline CDR1 is SGHTA and CDR2 FQGNSA. The CDR3 is 15 amino acids. The CDR3 DNA reads TGTGCCAGCAGTTTTAGGGACTTTTTCACAGATACGCAGTATTTT. It specifies CASSFRDFFTDTQYF.

In its sample, this clonotype was seen many times. V usage is TRBV7-8 and J usage is TRBJ2-7, with D possibly being TRBD1 (6 bases). Germline V gene sequence: CDR1 SGHVS, CDR2 FQNEAQ. V was pared by 2 bases and J by 1 base, with 12 bases between. The CDR3 consists of 15 residues. The CDR3 DNA reads TGTGCCAGCAGCTTAATCAGGGGTCGTTCCTACGAGCAGTACTTC. It is translated as CASSLIRGRSYEQYF.

This clonotype has ten or more counts. V and J are TRBV6-5 and TRBJ1-1; perhaps TRBD1 as D (6 bases). CDR3 length equals 13 residues. Trimming took 6 bases from V and 3 from J, leaving 11 bases between them. Germline V gene sequence: CDR1 MNHEY, CDR2 SVGAGI. The CDR3 DNA follows: TGTGCCAGCAGCTTGGACAGCTACACTGAAGCTTTCTTT. Protein product: CASSLDSYTEAFF.

This clonotype has at least ten counts. This chain links TRBV6-2 or TRBV6-3 with TRBJ2-7, with TRBD2 as a possible D gene (6 bases). Per the germline V gene, CDR1 is MNHEY and CDR2 is SVGEGT. The CDR3 totals 16 residues. V lost 2 bases and J lost 2, with 16 bases in between. The CDR3 coding sequence is TGTGCCAGCAGTTACGGTGCGGGGCCTACCCCCTACGAGCAGTACTTC. Protein: CASSYGAGPTPYEQYF.

This clonotype was counted many times. This chain links TRBV28 with TRBJ2-7; possible D gene TRBD2, 5 bases. Germline lookup yields CDR1 MDHEN and CDR2 SYDVKM. Trimming pared 6 bases from V and 8 bases from J, leaving 17 bases between. This CDR3 is built from 13 residues. CDR3 in amino acids: CASRIYEGLQQYF. In nucleotides, the CDR3 is TGTGCCAGCAGAATATATGAGGGTTTACAGCAGTACTTC.